Listed below are T cell receptor beta chains from one sample, sequenced in a study of OX40 agonist ivuxolimab in advanced cancers. Assay used: immunoSEQ multiplex PCR; TCRdb lists only in-frame clones, some missing. The profile shows 13,000 or so clones, approximately 82% of them singletons. The material was CD4+ or CD8+ T cells sorted from blood, obtained in a trial of the OX40 agonist ivuxolimab. The origin of the receptors is an adult with an advanced solid tumor such as melanoma, head and neck, liver or kidney cancer. CDR3s include the opening cysteine and the closing phenylalanine or tryptophan. D genes are given only for firm matches. The size field is filled for only some rows; it gives once, few, many or a size class.

CDR3 DNA	CDR3 protein	J gene	V gene	clone size	D gene
TGTGCCAGCAGGGGAGTCAAGGAAAACTATGGCTACACCTTC	CASRGVKENYGYTF	TRBJ1-2	TRBV28	few	-
TGTGCCAGCAGCTTATTAATTGGACTTTCCTCCTACGAGCAGTACTTC	CASSLLIGLSSYEQYF	TRBJ2-7	TRBV5-4	-	-
TGCGCCAGCACCTACACAATAGGGGGGGTGAGTGGCTACACCTTC	CASTYTIGGVSGYTF	TRBJ1-2	TRBV4-3	-	-
TGTGCCAGCAGCCCGACTACACAAGAGACCCAGTACTTC	CASSPTTQETQYF	TRBJ2-5	TRBV11-3	-	-
TGTGCCAGCAGCTTAGGACTAGCGGGAAGCTCCTACAATGAGCAGTTCTTC	CASSLGLAGSSYNEQFF	TRBJ2-1	TRBV7-9	-	TRBD2
TGTGCCAGCAGCCCGCCGAGACAGAATCCTGGGGCCAACGTCCTGACTTTC	CASSPPRQNPGANVLTF	TRBJ2-6	TRBV7-9	-	-
TGTGCCAGCAGCGTAGGGGCTAGCGGTTCCTACGAGCAGTACTTC	CASSVGASGSYEQYF	TRBJ2-7	TRBV9	-	TRBD2
TGTGCCAGCAGTTTGGGAGGGGGGACAGGCTCCTACGAGCAGTACTTC	CASSLGGGTGSYEQYF	TRBJ2-7	TRBV27	-	-
TGTGCCAGCAGTTACGGGGGACAGGGATACGAGCAGTACTTC	CASSYGGQGYEQYF	TRBJ2-7	TRBV6-5	-	TRBD1
TGCGCCAGCAGCCCCTTATGGGACAGGAACACAGATACGCAGTATTTT	CASSPLWDRNTDTQYF	TRBJ2-3	TRBV4-3	-	TRBD1
TGTGCCAGCAGCAGGGACAGGGTGTACGGCTACACCTTC	CASSRDRVYGYTF	TRBJ1-2	TRBV7-9	-	TRBD1
TGTGCCAGTAGTAGCAGGGGGACGAATAGCAATCAGCCCCAGCATTTT	CASSSRGTNSNQPQHF	TRBJ1-5	TRBV19	-	TRBD1
TGTGCCAGCAGACCCCGGGCCTATTCCTACGAGCAGTACTTC	CASRPRAYSYEQYF	TRBJ2-7	TRBV7-2	few	-
TGCGCCAGCAGCTTGAGGGACGGGTCCTACGAGCAGTACTTC	CASSLRDGSYEQYF	TRBJ2-7	TRBV5-1	few	-
TGTGCCAGCAGCGTAGGGGGAGCGGGAGGGTTGTTCTTC	CASSVGGAGGLFF	TRBJ2-1	TRBV9	once	TRBD2
TGTGCCAGCAGCTTGTTCAGGGGTAACACTGAAGCTTTCTTT	CASSLFRGNTEAFF	TRBJ1-1	TRBV5-5	-	-
TGCGCCAGCAGCCTGGGAGCAGAGGGTTCACCCCTCCACTTT	CASSLGAEGSPLHF	TRBJ1-6	TRBV4-1	-	-
TGTGCCAGCAGCTTGGGGGCAGGGACTGAAGCTTTCTTT	CASSLGAGTEAFF	TRBJ1-1	TRBV7-6	few	-
TGTGCCAGTAGTATAGTCGGGGCCCAGCATTTT	CASSIVGAQHF	TRBJ1-5	TRBV19	-	-
TGTGCCAGCAGCTTAGAACTAGCGCCCTACGAGCAGTACTTC	CASSLELAPYEQYF	TRBJ2-7	TRBV7-6	-	TRBD2
TGTGCCAGTAGTATAACGGGTTCCTCCTACGAGCAGTACTTC	CASSITGSSYEQYF	TRBJ2-7	TRBV19	-	-
TGTGCCAGCAGCCGTACCAAACAACTCTATAATTCACCCCTCCACTTT	CASSRTKQLYNSPLHF	TRBJ1-6	TRBV12-1	-	-
TGTGCCAGCAGTGAATCGGCCAGGGCTACGTACTTC	CASSESARATYF	TRBJ2-7	TRBV25-1	-	-
TGTGCCAGTAGTATTTCACCCGCGGTAACAGATACGCAGTATTTT	CASSISPAVTDTQYF	TRBJ2-3	TRBV19	-	-
TGTGCCAGTAGTCCTGGGACAGGGGTTGGACTCTACGAGCAGTACTTC	CASSPGTGVGLYEQYF	TRBJ2-7	TRBV19	-	TRBD1
TGTGCCAGCAGTTTTCTCCTAGCGGGAGCGAACAATGAGCAGTTCTTC	CASSFLLAGANNEQFF	TRBJ2-1	TRBV27	-	TRBD2
TGTGCCAGCAGCTTAAGGGCGACAGGGGGATACGAGCAGTACTTC	CASSLRATGGYEQYF	TRBJ2-7	TRBV5-6	-	TRBD1
TGTGCCAGCAGTTTAGGGATCCGACACGAGCAGTACTTC	CASSLGIRHEQYF	TRBJ2-7	TRBV28	-	-
TGCAGTGCTAGGCTACTCTATGGCTACACCTTC	CSARLLYGYTF	TRBJ1-2	TRBV20-1	-	-
TGTGCCAGCAGTGACGCCCCGGGACAGGGGAGAGAGACCCAGTACTTC	CASSDAPGQGRETQYF	TRBJ2-5	TRBV6-4	-	TRBD1
TGTGCCACCAGCCAGGGAAGCTATAGCAATCAGCCCCAGCATTTT	CATSQGSYSNQPQHF	TRBJ1-5	TRBV15	once	-
TGTGCCAGCAGCCTGGACAGCCGCTCGAGCGAGCAGTACTTC	CASSLDSRSSEQYF	TRBJ2-7	TRBV7-9	few	-
TGTGCCAGCTCACATCTCAGGGAGCCCGAAGCTTTCTTT	CASSHLREPEAFF	TRBJ1-1	TRBV7-9	-	-
TGCGCCAGCAGCCTTTACAGGGACTCCTACAATGAGCAGTTCTTC	CASSLYRDSYNEQFF	TRBJ2-1	TRBV5-1	-	-
TGTGCCAGCAGTCCCGGACAGGGAGGGGAAAAACTGTTTTTT	CASSPGQGGEKLFF	TRBJ1-4	TRBV28	-	TRBD1
TGTGCCAGCAGCTTAGGGACTAGCGGGAGGGACGAGCAGTACTTC	CASSLGTSGRDEQYF	TRBJ2-7	TRBV5-5	once	TRBD2
TGCGCCAGCACCCAGGGGACGGGGTGGGACGAGCAGTACTTC	CASTQGTGWDEQYF	TRBJ2-7	TRBV5-1	-	-
TGTGCCAGCAGCTTGGAAGGTTCCTATGGCTACACCTTC	CASSLEGSYGYTF	TRBJ1-2	TRBV5-4	-	-
TGTGCCAGCAGTGACCGGACAGGGCACAATTCACCCCTCCACTTT	CASSDRTGHNSPLHF	TRBJ1-6	TRBV2	few	TRBD1
TGTGCCAGCAGTAGCAGGGCCGGGGAGCTGTTTTTT	CASSSRAGELFF	TRBJ2-2	TRBV7-9	-	-
TGCAGCGTTGTATCGGGGTCCCTGAACACCGGGGAGCTGTTTTTT	CSVVSGSLNTGELFF	TRBJ2-2	TRBV29-1	-	-
TGTGCCAGTAGCGGGACTAGCACAGATACGCAGTATTTT	CASSGTSTDTQYF	TRBJ2-3	TRBV19	-	-
TGTGCCAGAGCTCGGGCTTTCTTT	CARARAFF	TRBJ1-1	TRBV6-6	few	-
TGTGCCAGCAGCTTATGGAGGGCCCGTACTTTCTTT	CASSLWRARTFF	TRBJ1-1	TRBV7-1	-	-
TGCGCCAGCAGCCATGCGGGCACTGGAAACACCATATATTTT	CASSHAGTGNTIYF	TRBJ1-3	TRBV4-1	-	-
TGTGCCAGTAGTATTATGGGGGGTTCCTACGAGCAGTACTTC	CASSIMGGSYEQYF	TRBJ2-7	TRBV19	once	-
TGTGCCAGCAGCCAGGACTACTATGGCTACACCTTC	CASSQDYYGYTF	TRBJ1-2	TRBV5-6	-	-
TGTGCCAGCAGCTCTCAGGGGGATTATGGCTACACCTTC	CASSSQGDYGYTF	TRBJ1-2	TRBV5-8	-	TRBD1
TGCGCCAGCAGCCAAGAAGGGGGTAGTCTATATGGCTACACCTTC	CASSQEGGSLYGYTF	TRBJ1-2	TRBV5-4	-	-
TGTGCCAGCAGCCTCCGATCGGGGATTGAAAAACTGTTTTTT	CASSLRSGIEKLFF	TRBJ1-4	TRBV4-2	-	-
TGCGCCAGCAGTGAGTCGGGATGGGGAAGCTCCTACAATGAGCAGTTCTTC	CASSESGWGSSYNEQFF	TRBJ2-1	TRBV10-1	-	-
TGTGCCAGCAGTCCCCGGGGGGGGGCGCGTGGCTACACCTTC	CASSPRGGARGYTF	TRBJ1-2	TRBV6-5	-	-
TGTGCCAGCAGCTTAGCCAGGGGACTAGCCAACACCGGGGAGCTGTTTTTT	CASSLARGLANTGELFF	TRBJ2-2	TRBV11-3	-	TRBD2